Shown below are 15 T cell receptor beta chains from a single sample sequenced in a study of T cells expressing NK-cell markers. TCRdb re-called the 5' RACE reads and shows each CDR3 protein once, DNA omitted. Its listing shows fewer than 400,000 distinct CDR3 sequences. The source material was blood T cells: a sorted CD56 or NKG2C T cell subset, CD4+ or CD8+ T cells, or bulk PBMC T cells (not recorded which). All receptors derive from a woman between 50 and 59 years old in good health.

The chain couples TRBV6-9 to TRBJ2-3; without DNA, the TCRdb call of TRBD2 cannot be checked. This CDR3 has 16 amino acids. Per germline, CDR1 MNHGY and CDR2 SVAAGI. The chain's CDR3 is CASSTTSSLSTDTQYF.

The V and J genes are TRBV5-1 and TRBJ1-1. The length of the CDR3 is 16 residues. Per germline, CDR1 SGHRS and CDR2 YFSETQ. This chain's CDR3 is CASSLAQSSDAGEAFF.

The V call is TRBV19, the J call TRBJ1-3. The CDR3 has 16 residues. CDR1 is LNHDA and CDR2 is SQIVND in the germline V gene (reference sequence). CDR3 loop: CASSMDTASSGNTIYF.

The V gene is TRBV5-1, the J gene TRBJ2-7; lacking DNA, the TRBD2 call made by TCRdb goes unchecked. Germline values: CDR1 SGHRS, CDR2 YFSETQ. The CDR3 sequence is 13 residues long. The CDR3 sequence is CASSSGPSYEQYF.

The chain has TRBV11-2 and TRBJ2-3; TCRdb lists TRBD2, though no DNA is available to test this call. Germline CDR1 SGHAT, CDR2 FQNNGV. The CDR3 length is 16 residues. The chain's CDR3 is CASSLDRAGLTDTQYF.

The chain employs TRBV19 and TRBJ2-5; TCRdb designates TRBD2, a call that cannot be tested without DNA. Germline V gene data show CDR1 as LNHDA and CDR2 as SQIVND (reference sequence). The length of the CDR3 is 14 residues. The chain's CDR3 is CASSSQGPQETQYF.

This chain's CDR3 is CASSRTGTHNEQFF. The chain has TRBV3-1 and TRBJ2-1; TCRdb names TRBD1, which stays unverified in the absence of DNA. Germline CDR1 reads LGHDT; CDR2 reads YNNKEL (reference sequence). This CDR3 region has 14 residues.

The V call is TRBV4-1, the J call TRBJ2-2; there is no DNA to check the TCRdb D call of TRBD2. The CDR3 extends over 18 amino acids. Germline CDR1 is MGHRA and CDR2 is YSYEKL. The CDR3 region is CASSQARVGTSGTGELFF.

The chain's CDR3 is CASSNSGADNEQFF. This chain links TRBV5-1 with TRBJ2-1; no DNA is available, so the TRBD2 call from TCRdb remains unchecked. Per the germline V gene, CDR1 is SGHRS and CDR2 is YFSETQ. The length of the CDR3 is 14 residues.

The V call is TRBV25-1, the J call TRBJ2-5; TCRdb's D call of TRBD1 is untestable without DNA. The length of the CDR3 is 15 residues. CDR1 MGHDK and CDR2 SYGVNS come from the germline V gene. CDR3 sequence reads: CASSEQDTRVETQYF. The variable domain in full, completed from reference TRBV25-1 and TRBJ2-5, reads EADIYQTPRYLVIGTGKKITLECSQTMGHDKMYWYQQDPGMELHLIHYSYGVNSTEKGDLSSESTVSRIRTEHFPLTLESARPSHTSQYLCASSEQDTRVETQYFGPGTRLLVL.

The chain joins TRBV11-2 to TRBJ1-1. The CDR3 is 16 residues long. The germline gives CDR1 SGHAT, CDR2 FQNNGV. The CDR3 loop reads CASSQIGNNLVGEAFF.

J is TRBJ2-7 and V is TRBV19; the TCRdb call, TRBD1, lacks DNA for checking. The germline gives CDR1 LNHDA, CDR2 SQIVND (reference sequence). The CDR3 has 14 residues. CDR3: CASSTSQGTYEQYF.

The rearrangement joins TRBV24-1 to TRBJ2-1; TCRdb indicates TRBD1, and absent DNA this call remains unverified. Germline V gene sequence: CDR1 KGHDR, CDR2 SFDVKD. CDR3 size: 16 residues. The CDR3 loop reads CATSDRDRGSHNEQFF.

The rearrangement uses TRBV7-2 and TRBJ1-6. The CDR3 consists of 17 residues. The germline V gene has CDR1 SGHTA and CDR2 FQGNSA. The CDR3 protein is CASSLAARSSYNSPLHF.

The J gene is TRBJ2-5, the V gene TRBV5-1; the D call from TCRdb, TRBD1, cannot be confirmed without DNA. The CDR3 is 15 amino acids. The germline CDR1 and CDR2 sequences are SGHRS and YFSETQ. Here the CDR3 reads CASTTGEGAAETQYF.